A single sample is the source of the 7 T cell receptor beta chains below, sequenced in a study of cytomegalovirus exposure and HLA in healthy donors. PCR employed 60 Vbeta and 13 Jbeta primers. Only in-frame clones appear in the TCRdb table, and some are missing; sequencing was by immunoSEQ multiplex PCR. The repertoire holds about 160,000 clones, approximately 86% seen once, with approximately 2% in the top ten. The sequencing sample was made of PBMCs. The source is a young woman in good health and CMV-seronegative.

V and J are TRBV14 and TRBJ1-6, with TRBD1 as a possible D gene (5 bases). Between the trimmed V and J ends, which lost 1 base and 6 bases, there was a span of 10 bases. The CDR3 spans 15 residues. From germline, CDR1 is SGHDN and CDR2 FVKESK. The chain's CDR3 is CASSQVRGVNSPLHF. The DNA of the CDR3 is TGTGCCAGCAGCCAAGTACGGGGGGTTAATTCACCCCTCCACTTT.

The chain couples TRBV19 to TRBJ2-5, with TRBD2 identical over 13 bases. The V segment lost 3 bases and the J segment 7 bases; nucleotides outside the gene matches: 8. The germline V gene encodes CDR1 LNHDA and CDR2 SQIVND (reference sequence). This CDR3 contains 16 residues. CDR3 coding DNA: TGTGCCAGTAGTATGGTACTAGCGGGAGGGCCGGGGACCCAGTACTTC. The encoded protein is CASSMVLAGGPGTQYF.

The V and J genes are TRBV2 and TRBJ2-7, with D possibly matching TRBD2 (6 bases). This CDR3 is built from 14 residues. Germline V CDR1 and CDR2: SNHLY, FYNNEI. The germline V and J ends were trimmed by 7 bases and 2 bases, with 15 bases remaining between them. CDR3 nucleotides: TGTGCCAGCACCCCCCGGACTAAAACCTACGAGCAGTACTTC. Its translation is CASTPRTKTYEQYF.

This chain connects TRBV27 to TRBJ2-1; D is undetermined. The CDR3 is made up of 12 amino acids. V was clipped by 5 bases and J by 9 bases, with 11 bases between them. Germline assignment: CDR1 MNHEY and CDR2 SMNVEV (reference sequence). The CDR3: CASSPSRREQFF. The CDR3 DNA follows: TGTGCCAGCAGTCCCTCGCGCCGTGAGCAGTTCTTC.

The chain has TRBV5-8 and TRBJ1-2; D uncertain. The ends were cut back, 3 bases at V and 7 bases at J, with 16 bases in the middle. This CDR3 region has 14 residues. Germline lookup yields CDR1 SGHTS and CDR2 YDEGEE. The CDR3 DNA sequence: TGTGCCAGCAGCTCCGCGGCGGGGAGCATTGGCTACACCTTC. Its protein is CASSSAAGSIGYTF.

CDR3 loop: CASSADRATNEKLFF. The DNA for the CDR3 is TGTGCCAGCAGCGCCGACAGGGCAACTAATGAAAAACTGTTTTTT. V usage is TRBV9 and J usage is TRBJ1-4; 7 bases map to TRBD1. With V trimmed by 3 bases and J by 0 bases, 2 bases remained unmatched. CDR1 and CDR2 (germline): SGDLS, YYNGEE. This CDR3 has 15 residues.

This chain links TRBV30 with TRBJ2-3, with 8 bases identical to TRBD2. This CDR3 is 11 amino acids long. CDR1 and CDR2 (germline): GTSNPN, SVGIG (reference sequence). The CDR3 bases are TGTAGCGGGGGAAGCACAGATACGCAGTATTTT. Its protein product is CSGGSTDTQYF. The variable domain in full, with the rest retrieved from reference TRBV30 and TRBJ2-3, is SQTIHQWPATLVQPVGSPLSLECTVEGTSNPNLYWYRQAAGRGLQLLFYSVGIGQISSEVPQNLSASRPQDRQFILSSKKLLLSDSGFYLCSGGSTDTQYFGPGTRLTVL.